Shown below are 8 T cell receptor beta chains from a single sample sequenced in a study of blood T cell repertoires in COVID-19. The table came from immunoSEQ multiplex PCR; TCRdb's copy has only in-frame clones and leaves some out. This sample has about 25,000 clones, with 65% to 90% found just once. Sequencing was carried out using peripheral blood. The receptor set was obtained from a woman of 80 years or more with acute or convalescent COVID-19.

The chain has TRBV30 and TRBJ2-3; TRBD2 agrees at 11 bases. The CDR3 is 15 amino acids. Per germline, CDR1 GTSNPN and CDR2 SVGIG (reference sequence). J lost 5 bases, V lost 6 bases, and 10 bases had no gene match. The DNA for the CDR3 is TGTGCCTGCGGTTTAGCGGGAGGGCCGGGAGATACGCAGTATTTT. It specifies CACGLAGGPGDTQYF.

This chain joins TRBV6-2 or TRBV6-3 and TRBJ1-5; TRBD1 matches at 10 bases. The CDR3 contains 14 residues. J gave up 7 bases and V 6 bases, and 6 bases lay outside the gene matches. Germline V gene data show CDR1 as MNHEY and CDR2 as SVGEGT. CDR3 loop: CASSLDRGPQPQHF. The DNA of the CDR3 is TGTGCCAGCAGCCTAGACAGGGGGCCCCAGCCCCAGCATTTT.

This chain links TRBV7-9 with TRBJ1-1; 7 bases are a match to TRBD1. Germline V gene data show CDR1 as SEHNR and CDR2 as FQNEAQ (reference sequence). V trimming: 5 bases; J trimming: 0 bases; junction bases outside the gene matches: 0. The length of the CDR3 is 13 residues. CDR3 sequence (DNA): TGTGCCAGCAGCGGGACAGTGAACACTGAAGCTTTCTTT. Its translation is CASSGTVNTEAFF.

The chain has TRBV5-4 and TRBJ1-3; TRBD1 matches 8 bases. The J segment lost 2 bases and the V segment lost 4 bases, leaving 8 bases of the junction unmatched. CDR3 length: 16 residues. Germline V gene sequence: CDR1 SGHNT, CDR2 YYREEE (reference sequence). CDR3 nucleotide sequence: TGTGCCAGCAGCATCAGGACAGGGATGGCTGGAAACACCATATATTTT. The encoded protein is CASSIRTGMAGNTIYF.

J is TRBJ2-7 and V is TRBV6-5; 9 positions agree with TRBD1. From germline, CDR1 is MNHEY and CDR2 SVGAGI. The J segment lost 2 bases and the V segment lost 5 bases, leaving 7 bases of the junction unmatched. The CDR3 extends over 15 amino acids. The DNA for the CDR3 is TGTGCCAGCAGTACAAGGGACAGGGCTCCCTACGAGCAGTACTTC. This gives the protein CASSTRDRAPYEQYF.

The V and J genes are TRBV7-6 and TRBJ2-2, with 7 bases identical to TRBD2. Germline lookup yields CDR1 SGHVS and CDR2 FNYEAQ. V shed 0 bases, J shed 6 bases, and the junction held 1 base outside the gene matches. The length of the CDR3 is 14 residues. CDR3 sequence reads: CASSLATSAGELFF. CDR3 DNA sequence: TGTGCCAGCAGCTTAGCAACTAGCGCCGGGGAGCTGTTTTTT.

The chain carries TRBV7-2 and TRBJ2-1; 7 bases match TRBD2. The CDR3 is 15 residues long. CDR1 and CDR2 from the germline V gene are SGHTA and FQGNSA. V was pared by 2 bases and J by 8 bases, with 9 bases of the junction left unmatched. CDR3 nucleotides: TGTGCCAGCAGCTTATTCGACGGGAGGTCTGATGAGCAGTTCTTC. Translated, it gives CASSLFDGRSDEQFF.

V is TRBV3-1 (or the pseudogene TRBV3-2) and J is TRBJ1-4; D is perhaps TRBD1 (5 bases). Trimming stripped 8 bases from V and 7 bases from J, with 20 bases between. The CDR3 consists of 15 residues. Per germline, CDR1 LGHDT and CDR2 YNNKEL (reference sequence). Here the CDR3 DNA reads TGTGCCAGCTCTCGGTTTATGGACATCGGTGAAAAACTGTTTTTT. Residues: CASSRFMDIGEKLFF.